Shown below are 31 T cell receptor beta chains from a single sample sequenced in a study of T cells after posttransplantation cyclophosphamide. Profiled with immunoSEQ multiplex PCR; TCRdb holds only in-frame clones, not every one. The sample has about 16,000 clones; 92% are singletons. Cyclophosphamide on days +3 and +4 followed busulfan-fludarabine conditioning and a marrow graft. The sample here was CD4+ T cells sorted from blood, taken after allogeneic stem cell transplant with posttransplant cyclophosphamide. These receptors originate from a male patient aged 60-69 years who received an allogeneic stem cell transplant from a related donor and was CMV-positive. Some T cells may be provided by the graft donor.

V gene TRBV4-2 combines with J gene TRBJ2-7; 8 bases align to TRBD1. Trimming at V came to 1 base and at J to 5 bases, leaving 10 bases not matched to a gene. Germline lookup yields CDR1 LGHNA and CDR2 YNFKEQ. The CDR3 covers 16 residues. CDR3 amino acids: CASSQVGPGGKNEQYF. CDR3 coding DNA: TGTGCCAGCAGCCAAGTAGGGCCAGGGGGCAAAAACGAGCAGTACTTC.

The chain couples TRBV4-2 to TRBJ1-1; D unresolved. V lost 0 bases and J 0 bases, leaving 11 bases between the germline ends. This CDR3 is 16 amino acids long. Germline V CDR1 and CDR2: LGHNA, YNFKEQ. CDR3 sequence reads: CASSQERTSMNTEAFF. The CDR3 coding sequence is TGTGCCAGCAGCCAAGAGCGGACTTCAATGAACACTGAAGCTTTCTTT.

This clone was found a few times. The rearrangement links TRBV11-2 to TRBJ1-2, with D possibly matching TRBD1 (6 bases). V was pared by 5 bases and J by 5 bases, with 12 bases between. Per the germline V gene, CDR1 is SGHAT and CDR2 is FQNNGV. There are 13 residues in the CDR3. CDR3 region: CASSAPDSYGYTF. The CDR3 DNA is TGTGCCAGCAGCGCCCCGGACAGTTATGGCTACACCTTC.

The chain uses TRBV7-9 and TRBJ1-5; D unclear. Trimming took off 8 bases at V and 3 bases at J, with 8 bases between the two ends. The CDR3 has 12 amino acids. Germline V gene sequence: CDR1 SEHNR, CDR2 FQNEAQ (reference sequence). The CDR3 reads CASGGINQPQHF. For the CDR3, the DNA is TGTGCCAGCGGCGGGATCAATCAGCCCCAGCATTTT.

The CDR3 spells CAISVDSYEQYF. The DNA of the CDR3 is TGTGCCATCAGTGTAGACTCCTACGAGCAGTACTTC. V usage is TRBV10-3 and J usage is TRBJ2-7, with no clear D. The ends were cut back, 4 bases at V and 0 bases at J, with 4 bases in the middle. CDR1 and CDR2 from the germline V gene are ENHRY and SYGVKD. This CDR3 is 12 amino acids long.

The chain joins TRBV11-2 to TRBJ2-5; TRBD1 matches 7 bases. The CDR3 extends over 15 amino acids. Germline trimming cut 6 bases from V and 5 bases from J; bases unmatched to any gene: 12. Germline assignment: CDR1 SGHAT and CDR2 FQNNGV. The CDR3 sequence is CASRGTRGRGETQYF. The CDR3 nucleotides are TGTGCCAGCAGGGGAACGAGGGGGCGCGGTGAGACCCAGTACTTC.

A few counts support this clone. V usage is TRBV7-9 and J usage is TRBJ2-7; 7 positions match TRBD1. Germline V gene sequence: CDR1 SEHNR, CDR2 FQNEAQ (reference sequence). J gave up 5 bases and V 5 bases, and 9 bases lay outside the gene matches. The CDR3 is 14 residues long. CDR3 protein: CASSPPTGNHEQYF. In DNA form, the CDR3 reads TGTGCCAGCAGCCCCCCGACAGGGAACCACGAGCAGTACTTC.

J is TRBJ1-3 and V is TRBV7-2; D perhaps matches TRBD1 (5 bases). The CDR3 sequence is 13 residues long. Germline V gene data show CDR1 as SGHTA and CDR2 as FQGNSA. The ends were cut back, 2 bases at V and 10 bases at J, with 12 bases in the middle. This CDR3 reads CASSLNRPRTIYF. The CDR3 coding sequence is TGTGCCAGCAGCTTAAACAGGCCGAGGACCATATATTTT.

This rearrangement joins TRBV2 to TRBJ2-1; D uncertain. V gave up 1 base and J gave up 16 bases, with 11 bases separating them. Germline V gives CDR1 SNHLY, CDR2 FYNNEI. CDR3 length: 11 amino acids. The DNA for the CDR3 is TGTGCCAGCAGTGAAGTGTTCCCGTTATTCTTC. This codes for CASSEVFPLFF.

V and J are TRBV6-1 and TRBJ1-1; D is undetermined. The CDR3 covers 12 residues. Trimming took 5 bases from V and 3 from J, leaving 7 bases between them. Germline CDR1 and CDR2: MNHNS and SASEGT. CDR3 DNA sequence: TGTGCCAGCAGTATGGGAGACACTGAAGCTTTCTTT. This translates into CASSMGDTEAFF.

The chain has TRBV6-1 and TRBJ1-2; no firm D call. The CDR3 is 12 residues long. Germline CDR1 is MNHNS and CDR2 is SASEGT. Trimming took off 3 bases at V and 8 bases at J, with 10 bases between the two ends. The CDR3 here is CASSDPALGYTF. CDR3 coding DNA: TGTGCCAGCAGTGACCCCGCTCTAGGCTACACCTTC.

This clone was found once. CDR3 sequence (DNA): TGTGCCAGCAGTCCCGAAGAGGCAGATACGCAGTATTTT. This encodes CASSPEEADTQYF. The V and J genes are TRBV6-4 and TRBJ2-3; no clear D. CDR1 is MRHNA, CDR2 SNTAGT, per germline. The CDR3 length is 13 residues. Trimming shortened V by 5 bases and J by 4 bases, and 10 bases separated the two germline ends.

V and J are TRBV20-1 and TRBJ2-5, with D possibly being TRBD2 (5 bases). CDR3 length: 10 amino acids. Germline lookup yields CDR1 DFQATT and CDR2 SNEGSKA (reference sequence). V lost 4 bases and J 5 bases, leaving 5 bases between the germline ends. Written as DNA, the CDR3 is TGCAGTGCTACGGGGGAGACCCAGTACTTC. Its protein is CSATGETQYF.

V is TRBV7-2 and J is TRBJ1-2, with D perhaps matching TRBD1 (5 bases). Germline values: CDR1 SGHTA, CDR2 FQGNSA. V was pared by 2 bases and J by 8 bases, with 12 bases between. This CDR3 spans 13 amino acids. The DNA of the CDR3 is TGTGCCAGCAGCTTAAACAGGCTTAGGGGCTACACCTTC. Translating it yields CASSLNRLRGYTF.

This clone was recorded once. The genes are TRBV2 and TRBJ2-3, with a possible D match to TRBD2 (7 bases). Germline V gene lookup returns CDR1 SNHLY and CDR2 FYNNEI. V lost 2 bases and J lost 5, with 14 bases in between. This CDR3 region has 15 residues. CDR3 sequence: CASSEMGGAGDTQYF. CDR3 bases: TGTGCCAGCAGTGAAATGGGGGGGGCCGGAGATACGCAGTATTTT. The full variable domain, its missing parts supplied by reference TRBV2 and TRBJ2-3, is EPEVTQTPSHQVTQMGQEVILRCVPISNHLYFYWYRQILGQKVEFLVSFYNNEISEKSEIFDDQFSVERPDGSNFTLKIRSTKLEDSAMYFCASSEMGGAGDTQYFGPGTRLTVL.

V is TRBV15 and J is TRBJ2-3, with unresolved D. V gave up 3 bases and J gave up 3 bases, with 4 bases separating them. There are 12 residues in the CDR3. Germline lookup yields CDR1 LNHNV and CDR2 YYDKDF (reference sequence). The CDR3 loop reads CATSSPTDTQYF. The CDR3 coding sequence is TGTGCCACCAGCAGCCCGACAGATACGCAGTATTTT.

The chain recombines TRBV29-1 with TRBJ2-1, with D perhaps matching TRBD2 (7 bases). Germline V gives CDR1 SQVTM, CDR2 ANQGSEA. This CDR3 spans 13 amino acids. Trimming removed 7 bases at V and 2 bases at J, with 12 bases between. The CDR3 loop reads CSGRGAPYNEQFF. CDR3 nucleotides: TGCAGCGGCCGGGGGGCCCCCTACAATGAGCAGTTCTTC.

The CDR3 is CSARRDSEAFF. CDR3 bases: TGCAGTGCTAGGCGGGACAGTGAAGCTTTCTTT. The chain is built from TRBV20-1 and TRBJ1-1; 7 nucleotides match TRBD1. The CDR3 consists of 11 residues. The ends lost 3 bases at V and 7 bases at J; junction bases unmatched: 2. CDR1 is DFQATT and CDR2 is SNEGSKA in the germline V gene (reference sequence).

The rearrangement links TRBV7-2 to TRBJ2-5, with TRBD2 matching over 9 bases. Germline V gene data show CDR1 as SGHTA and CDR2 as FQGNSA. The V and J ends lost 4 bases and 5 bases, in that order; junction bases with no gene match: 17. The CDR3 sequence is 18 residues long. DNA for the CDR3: TGTGCCAGCAGCTCCCCCCGGGGGACTAGCTTGAGGGGTGAGACCCAGTACTTC. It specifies CASSSPRGTSLRGETQYF.

The CDR3 DNA reads TGCAGCGTTGAGCAGGCTGGCGACGAGCAGTACTTC. This encodes CSVEQAGDEQYF. This chain joins TRBV29-1 and TRBJ2-7; D is uncertain. Germline CDR1 SQVTM, CDR2 ANQGSEA. V was trimmed by 3 bases and J by 5 bases, leaving 11 bases between them. The CDR3 consists of 12 residues.

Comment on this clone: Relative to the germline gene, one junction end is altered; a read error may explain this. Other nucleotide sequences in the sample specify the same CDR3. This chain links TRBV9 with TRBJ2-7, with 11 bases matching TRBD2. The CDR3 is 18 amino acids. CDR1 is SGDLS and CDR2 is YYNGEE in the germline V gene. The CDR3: CASSVGSASGGQGYEQYF. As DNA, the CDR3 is TGTGCCAGCAGTGTAGGATCGGCTAGCGGGGGGCAGGGCTACGAGCAGTACTTC.

The CDR3 protein is CASLAGATDTQYF. In DNA form, the CDR3 reads TGTGCCAGCCTAGCGGGGGCCACAGATACGCAGTATTTT. The chain carries TRBV18 and TRBJ2-3, with 10 bases aligning to TRBD2. The CDR3 totals 13 residues. Germline values: CDR1 KGHSH, CDR2 LQKENI. Germline trimming cut 8 bases from V and 2 bases from J; bases unmatched to any gene: 1.

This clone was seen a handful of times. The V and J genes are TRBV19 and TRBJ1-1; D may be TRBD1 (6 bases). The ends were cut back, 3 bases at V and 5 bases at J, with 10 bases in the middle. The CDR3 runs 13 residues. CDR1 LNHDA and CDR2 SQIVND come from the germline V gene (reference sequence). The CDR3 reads CASSITGYTEAFF. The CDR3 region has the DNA TGTGCCAGTAGTATCACAGGGTATACTGAAGCTTTCTTT.

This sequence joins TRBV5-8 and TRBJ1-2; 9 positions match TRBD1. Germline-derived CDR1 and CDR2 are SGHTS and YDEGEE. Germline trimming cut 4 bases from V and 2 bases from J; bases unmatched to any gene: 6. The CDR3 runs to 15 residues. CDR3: CASSLTGGRNYGYTF. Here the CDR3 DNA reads TGTGCCAGCAGCCTGACAGGGGGTAGGAACTATGGCTACACCTTC.

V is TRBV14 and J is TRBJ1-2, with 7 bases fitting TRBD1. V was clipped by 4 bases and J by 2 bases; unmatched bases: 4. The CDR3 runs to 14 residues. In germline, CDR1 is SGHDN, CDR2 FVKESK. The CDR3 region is CASSPTGQNYGYTF. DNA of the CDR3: TGTGCCAGCAGCCCCACGGGACAGAACTATGGCTACACCTTC.

CDR3 amino acids: CASRERLEGSTEAFF. For the CDR3, the DNA is TGCGCCAGCAGGGAGCGATTGGAAGGGAGCACTGAAGCTTTCTTT. The chain couples TRBV5-1 to TRBJ1-1; unclear D gene. Deletions cut 5 bases from V and 4 bases from J, with 18 bases between. This CDR3 spans 15 amino acids. Germline V gene lookup returns CDR1 SGHRS and CDR2 YFSETQ.

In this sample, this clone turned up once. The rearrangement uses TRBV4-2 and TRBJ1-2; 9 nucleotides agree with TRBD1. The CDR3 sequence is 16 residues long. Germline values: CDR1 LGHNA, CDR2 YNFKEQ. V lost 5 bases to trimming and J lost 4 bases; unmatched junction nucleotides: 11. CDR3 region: CASSGPRDRVFYGYTF. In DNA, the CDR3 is TGTGCCAGCAGCGGACCCCGGGACAGGGTTTTCTATGGCTACACCTTC.

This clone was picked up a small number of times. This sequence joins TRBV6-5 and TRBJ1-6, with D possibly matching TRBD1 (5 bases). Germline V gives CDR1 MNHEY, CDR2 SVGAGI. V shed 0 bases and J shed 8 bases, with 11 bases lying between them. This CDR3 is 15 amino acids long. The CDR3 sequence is CASSYSRTHDSPLHF. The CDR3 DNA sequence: TGTGCCAGCAGTTACTCGAGGACACATGATTCACCCCTCCACTTT.

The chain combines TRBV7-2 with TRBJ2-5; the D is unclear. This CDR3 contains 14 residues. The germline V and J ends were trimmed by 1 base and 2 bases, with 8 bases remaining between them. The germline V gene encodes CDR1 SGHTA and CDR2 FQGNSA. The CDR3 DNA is TGTGCCAGCAGCTTAGTGCACGGGCAAGAGACCCAGTACTTC. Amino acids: CASSLVHGQETQYF.

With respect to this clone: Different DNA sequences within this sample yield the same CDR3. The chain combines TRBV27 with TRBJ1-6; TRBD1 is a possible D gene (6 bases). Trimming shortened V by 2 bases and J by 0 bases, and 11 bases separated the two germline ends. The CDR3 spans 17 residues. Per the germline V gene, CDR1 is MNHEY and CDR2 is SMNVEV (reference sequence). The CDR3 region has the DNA TGTGCCAGCAGTTTAAAAGGACAGAGCTCCTATAATTCACCCCTCCACTTT. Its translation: CASSLKGQSSYNSPLHF.

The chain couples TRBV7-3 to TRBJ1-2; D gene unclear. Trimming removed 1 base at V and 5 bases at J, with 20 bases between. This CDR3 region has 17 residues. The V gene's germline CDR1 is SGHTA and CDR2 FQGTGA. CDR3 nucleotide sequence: TGTGCCAGCAGCTTAAATTGGGCCGGATTGTGGAAATATGGCTACACCTTC. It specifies CASSLNWAGLWKYGYTF.